These T cell receptor beta chains were read from a single sample in a study of blood T cell repertoires in COVID-19. Repertoires were generated with immunoSEQ multiplex PCR, while TCRdb's copy carries only in-frame clones and drops some. The sample records some 150,000 clones, roughly 88% being singletons. The sample comprised peripheral blood. Receptors were obtained from a woman aged 45-60 years in a cohort sampled during active or convalescent COVID-19. The CDR3 runs from the conserved cysteine through the conserved F or W. Each record gives: J gene, clone size, D gene, V gene, CDR3 protein, CDR3 DNA. The D gene is left open where the match is weak. Clone size is given for some rows only: seen once, a few or many times, or a class if the clone is expanded.

J: TRBJ2-3; size: .; D: .; V: TRBV7-6; CDR3: CASSLQLTGRPGDTQYF; DNA: TGTGCCAGCAGCTTACAGCTTACGGGGAGGCCTGGAGATACGCAGTATTTT
J: TRBJ1-1; size: .; D: TRBD1; V: TRBV6-5; CDR3: CATGRDSTEAFF; DNA: TGTGCCACAGGACGGGACAGTACTGAAGCTTTCTTT
J: TRBJ1-2; size: .; D: .; V: TRBV30; CDR3: CAWSVLGGYTF; DNA: TGTGCCTGGAGTGTCCTCGGGGGCTACACCTTC
J: TRBJ1-6; size: .; D: .; V: TRBV6-2/TRBV6-3; CDR3: CASSPGQNSYNSPLHF; DNA: TGTGCCAGCAGTCCCGGACAGAACTCCTATAATTCACCCCTCCACTTT
J: TRBJ1-2; size: .; D: TRBD1; V: TRBV4-3; CDR3: CASSPTGVGGYGYTF; DNA: TGCGCCAGCAGCCCGACAGGGGTTGGAGGGTATGGCTACACCTTC
J: TRBJ2-1; size: .; D: TRBD2; V: TRBV7-8; CDR3: CASSRTSGGTFYNEQFF; DNA: TGTGCCAGCAGCAGAACTAGCGGGGGGACTTTCTACAATGAGCAGTTCTTC
J: TRBJ1-4; size: .; D: .; V: TRBV25-1; CDR3: CASSDSGFATNEKLFF; DNA: TGTGCCAGCAGTGATTCAGGGTTCGCAACTAATGAAAAACTGTTTTTT
J: TRBJ1-3; size: .; D: .; V: TRBV7-2; CDR3: CASSPGRGVGNTIYF; DNA: TGTGCCAGCAGCCCCGGGAGGGGAGTAGGAAACACCATATATTTT
J: TRBJ2-4; size: .; D: TRBD1; V: TRBV5-4; CDR3: CASSFRTGVNIQYF; DNA: TGTGCCAGCAGCTTCCGGACAGGGGTAAACATTCAGTACTTC
J: TRBJ1-2; size: .; D: .; V: TRBV7-8; CDR3: CASSPGEGVYGYTF; DNA: TGTGCCAGCAGCCCCGGGGAGGGAGTCTATGGCTACACCTTC
J: TRBJ2-5; size: once; D: TRBD1; V: TRBV2; CDR3: CASSSTGGSQETQYF; DNA: TGTGCCAGCAGTAGTACAGGGGGTAGTCAAGAGACCCAGTACTTC
J: TRBJ2-2; size: .; D: TRBD1; V: TRBV30; CDR3: CAWSGQGNTGELFF; DNA: TGTGCCTGGTCGGGACAGGGAAACACCGGGGAGCTGTTTTTT
J: TRBJ2-7; size: .; D: TRBD1; V: TRBV5-1; CDR3: CASSPRDRVYEQYF; DNA: TGCGCCAGCAGCCCGAGGGACAGGGTCTACGAGCAGTACTTC
J: TRBJ1-2; size: .; D: TRBD1; V: TRBV19; CDR3: CASSPLRDRAPYGYTF; DNA: TGTGCCAGTAGTCCCCTCCGGGACAGGGCACCCTATGGCTACACCTTC
J: TRBJ2-7; size: .; D: TRBD2; V: TRBV2; CDR3: CASSEAPLAGENLLF; DNA: TGTGCCAGCAGTGAAGCGCCGCTAGCGGGGGAAAATCTCCTCTTC
J: TRBJ2-7; size: .; D: .; V: TRBV19; CDR3: CASSIDPRAEQYF; DNA: TGTGCCAGTAGTATAGATCCCAGGGCCGAGCAGTACTTC
J: TRBJ2-1; size: .; D: TRBD1; V: TRBV6-5; CDR3: CASSYRTGLNNEQFF; DNA: TGTGCCAGCAGTTACCGGACAGGGCTGAACAATGAGCAGTTCTTC
J: TRBJ1-2; size: .; D: TRBD1; V: TRBV19; CDR3: CASSQTGTGVGYTF; DNA: TGTGCCAGTAGTCAGACCGGGACAGGGGTTGGCTACACCTTC
J: TRBJ2-4; size: .; D: TRBD1; V: TRBV4-3; CDR3: CASSQNRGNIQYF; DNA: TGCGCCAGCAGCCAAAACAGGGGAAACATTCAGTACTTC
J: TRBJ2-7; size: large; D: .; V: TRBV7-3; CDR3: CASSLWGTNYEQYF; DNA: TGTGCCAGCAGCTTATGGGGGACAAACTACGAGCAGTACTTC
J: TRBJ2-3; size: .; D: .; V: TRBV7-2; CDR3: CASSLQSASTDTQYF; DNA: TGTGCCAGCAGCTTACAGAGCGCTAGCACAGATACGCAGTATTTT
J: TRBJ2-2; size: .; D: TRBD2; V: TRBV7-9; CDR3: CASSPLPGGTGELFF; DNA: TGTGCCAGCAGCCCTCTTCCGGGGGGGACCGGGGAGCTGTTTTTT
J: TRBJ1-3; size: .; D: .; V: TRBV12-3/TRBV12-4; CDR3: CASSLQGYTIYF; DNA: TGTGCCAGCAGTTTACAGGGTTACACCATATATTTT
J: TRBJ2-2; size: once; D: TRBD2; V: TRBV4-1; CDR3: CASSQGKGLVSSGELFF; DNA: TGCGCCAGCAGCCAAGGGAAGGGACTAGTATCTTCCGGGGAGCTGTTTTTT
J: TRBJ1-1; size: .; D: .; V: TRBV19; CDR3: CASTESMNTEAFF; DNA: TGTGCCAGTACCGAGAGCATGAACACTGAAGCTTTCTTT
J: TRBJ1-1; size: .; D: .; V: TRBV7-8; CDR3: CASSLMVQGRWMNTEAFF; DNA: TGTGCCAGCAGCTTAATGGTTCAGGGTCGGTGGATGAACACTGAAGCTTTCTTT
J: TRBJ1-2; size: .; D: TRBD1; V: TRBV18; CDR3: CASSPPGTAPYGYTF; DNA: TGTGCCAGCTCACCACCGGGGACAGCTCCCTATGGCTACACCTTC
J: TRBJ1-3; size: .; D: TRBD1; V: TRBV6-2/TRBV6-3; CDR3: CASSPGTGGNTIYF; DNA: TGTGCCAGCAGTCCCGGGACAGGCGGAAACACCATATATTTT
J: TRBJ1-2; size: few; D: .; V: TRBV4-1; CDR3: CASSQDRGFTGYTF; DNA: TGCGCCAGCAGCCAAGATCGGGGTTTTACTGGCTACACCTTC
J: TRBJ1-1; size: .; D: .; V: TRBV6-2/TRBV6-3; CDR3: CASSTWTATEAFF; DNA: TGTGCCAGCAGTACCTGGACAGCAACTGAAGCTTTCTTT
J: TRBJ1-5; size: .; D: .; V: TRBV3-1/TRBV3-2; CDR3: CASSQGSEGPQHF; DNA: TGTGCCAGCAGCCAGGGGAGCGAAGGGCCCCAGCATTTT
J: TRBJ1-6; size: .; D: .; V: TRBV25-1; CDR3: CASSAWQVYTSPLHF; DNA: TGTGCCAGCAGTGCGTGGCAGGTATATACTTCACCCCTCCACTTT
J: TRBJ2-2; size: .; D: TRBD1; V: TRBV4-1; CDR3: CASSQTLTGITGELFF; DNA: TGCGCCAGCAGCCAAACCTTGACAGGGATCACCGGGGAGCTGTTTTTT
J: TRBJ2-7; size: .; D: TRBD1; V: TRBV2; CDR3: CASRNRGSSYEQYF; DNA: TGTGCCAGCAGAAACAGGGGTAGCTCCTACGAGCAGTACTTC
J: TRBJ2-1; size: .; D: TRBD2; V: TRBV7-9; CDR3: CASSSGTSGVEQFF; DNA: TGTGCCAGCAGCTCCGGGACTAGCGGGGTTGAGCAGTTCTTC
J: TRBJ1-2; size: .; D: TRBD1; V: TRBV30; CDR3: CAWLTGLDGYTF; DNA: TGTGCCTGGTTGACAGGGTTGGATGGCTACACCTTC
J: TRBJ2-3; size: .; D: TRBD1; V: TRBV5-6; CDR3: CASSPLRGTGTDTQYF; DNA: TGTGCCAGCAGCCCCCTCCGAGGGACAGGCACAGATACGCAGTATTTT
J: TRBJ1-5; size: .; D: .; V: TRBV6-2/TRBV6-3; CDR3: CASSRGGESAPQPQHF; DNA: TGTGCCAGCAGTAGGGGCGGGGAGTCTGCCCCTCAGCCCCAGCATTTT
J: TRBJ1-2; size: .; D: TRBD1; V: TRBV5-4; CDR3: CASSSGQGLYGYTF; DNA: TGTGCCAGCAGCTCGGGACAGGGCTTGTATGGCTACACCTTC
J: TRBJ2-3; size: .; D: TRBD2; V: TRBV9; CDR3: CASSAWGAGGATDTQYF; DNA: TGTGCCAGCAGCGCGTGGGGCGCCGGGGGGGCCACAGATACGCAGTATTTT
J: TRBJ2-7; size: once; D: TRBD1; V: TRBV10-3; CDR3: CAISSGQGPYEQYF; DNA: TGTGCCATCAGTTCCGGACAGGGACCCTACGAGCAGTACTTC
J: TRBJ1-1; size: .; D: .; V: TRBV19; CDR3: CASNRGSGNTEAFF; DNA: TGTGCCAGTAACCGGGGTTCGGGGAACACTGAAGCTTTCTTT
J: TRBJ1-4; size: .; D: TRBD1; V: TRBV19; CDR3: CASSPLGGNNEKLFF; DNA: TGTGCCAGTAGTCCCCTAGGGGGCAATAATGAAAAACTGTTTTTT
J: TRBJ1-5; size: few; D: TRBD1; V: TRBV30; CDR3: CAWSVKGQGSRGPQHF; DNA: TGTGCCTGGAGTGTAAAGGGACAGGGGAGTAGGGGGCCCCAGCATTTT
J: TRBJ2-3; size: once; D: TRBD1; V: TRBV19; CDR3: CASTRDRGTDTQYF; DNA: TGTGCCAGTACCCGGGACAGGGGGACAGATACGCAGTATTTT
J: TRBJ1-4; size: .; D: .; V: TRBV19; CDR3: CASRDTGPANEKLFF; DNA: TGTGCCAGTAGGGACACCGGGCCCGCTAATGAAAAACTGTTTTTT
J: TRBJ2-3; size: .; D: TRBD1; V: TRBV7-3; CDR3: CASSPGQAPTDTQYF; DNA: TGTGCCAGCAGCCCCGGACAGGCCCCCACAGATACGCAGTATTTT
J: TRBJ1-4; size: .; D: .; V: TRBV5-1; CDR3: CASRNGTYEKLFF; DNA: TGCGCCAGCAGAAATGGGACATATGAAAAACTGTTTTTT
J: TRBJ1-1; size: .; D: .; V: TRBV6-5; CDR3: CASSYSRSAGAYEAFF; DNA: TGTGCCAGCAGTTACTCCAGGTCCGCAGGGGCCTATGAAGCTTTCTTT
J: TRBJ1-6; size: once; D: TRBD1; V: TRBV27; CDR3: CASSPRTGSYNSPLHF; DNA: TGTGCCAGCAGTCCCCGGACAGGTTCCTATAATTCACCCCTCCACTTT
J: TRBJ2-5; size: .; D: .; V: TRBV3-1/TRBV3-2; CDR3: CASRMGAQETQYF; DNA: TGTGCCTCCCGCATGGGGGCCCAAGAGACCCAGTACTTC
J: TRBJ2-5; size: .; D: TRBD1; V: TRBV5-4; CDR3: CASSYGQGPQETQYF; DNA: TGTGCCAGCAGCTATGGACAGGGACCGCAAGAGACCCAGTACTTC
J: TRBJ1-2; size: .; D: TRBD1; V: TRBV7-2; CDR3: CASSSRDRNYGYTF; DNA: TGTGCCAGCAGCTCAAGGGACAGGAACTATGGCTACACCTTC
J: TRBJ1-6; size: .; D: TRBD1; V: TRBV10-3; CDR3: CAISEGDRGNSPLHF; DNA: TGTGCCATCAGTGAAGGGGACAGGGGGAATTCACCCCTCCACTTT
J: TRBJ2-7; size: .; D: TRBD1; V: TRBV6-1; CDR3: CASSEDRATYEQYF; DNA: TGTGCCAGCAGTGAGGACAGGGCTACGTACGAGCAGTACTTC
J: TRBJ2-3; size: .; D: TRBD2; V: TRBV12-3/TRBV12-4; CDR3: CASMFPGGPQYF; DNA: TGTGCCAGCATGTTTCCGGGGGGGCCGCAGTATTTT
J: TRBJ1-1; size: many; D: .; V: TRBV28; CDR3: CASRVTRPNTEAFF; DNA: TGTGCCAGCAGGGTGACACGGCCGAACACTGAAGCTTTCTTT